This note documents a single T cell receptor beta chain sequence. No cognate antigen has been identified for it. The data are from a study of synovial regulatory T cells in juvenile arthritis (dated by TCRdb to 2013 to 2016). Study-wide context: Among sequenced patients, a few were therapy-naive, one received methotrexate plus infliximab, over five received methotrexate, and one had no treatment information. Using matched patient samples, the researchers compared TCRbeta CDR3 repertoires across three groups: blood iaTreg cells, other blood Treg cells and synovial fluid Treg cells. Effector T cell subsets from the study cohort were also sequenced for comparisons, but the Treg dataset by itself includes only blood Treg cells and synovial fluid Treg cells. The TCR repertoire comparisons covered Treg and Teff subsets from approximately twelve JIA patients with active disease.

Broader findings and caveats from the paper: Across patients, iaTreg TCR repertoires were largely private, and these iaTreg repertoires partially overlapped with synovial Teff and blood CPL repertoires. Synovial Treg cells shared more CDR3 sequences with iaTreg cells than with other blood Treg cells; Chao-Jaccard similarity confirmed closer relation. Compared with other blood Treg cells, blood iaTreg cells had lower TCR diversity, a finding consistent with antigen-driven expansion.

The donors for the TCR repertoire analysis were approximately eleven juvenile idiopathic arthritis patients with active disease who had not reached inactive disease, of whom 3 were polyarticular and 8 were oligoarticular. A median age of around 12 years (range about 2.1-25) and a median disease duration of approximately 7 years (range 0.2-19.1) were recorded for the TCR-sequenced patients. Samples for TCR repertoire analysis came from two centres in Italy. Peripheral blood mononuclear cells were separated on a Histopaque-1077 density gradient and then cryopreserved in around 90% FCS with roughly 10% DMSO. Taken from cysteine to phenylalanine, the CDR3 has 14 residues. DNA was not recorded. CDR1 is given as ENHRY and CDR2 as SYGVKD, both from the germline V gene. Library preparation used the immunoSEQ multiplex PCR assay. TCRbeta CDR3 sequencing was carried out by Adaptive Biotechnologies. In the authors' own workflow: Repertoire similarity used the Chao-modified Jaccard index and median clonotype overlap from 200 random subsamples at equal sample size. Similarity analyses used either productive nucleotide sequences or in silico-translated amino acid sequences. To compare repertoires, the researchers applied hierarchical clustering with single linkage as well as t-SNE, based on Chao-modified Jaccard distances. Repertoire diversity was assessed with the Renyi index over a range of alpha values after the sample sizes were normalised. This immuneACCESS table, as held by TCRdb, lists in-frame sequences with V and J called but not all clones. Of the missing ones, under half trace to an unresolved V gene in checked studies; the others have no known cause. D and trimming were read from the DNA, whereas the V and J calls and clone size are those reported in that table. The sample table gives roughly 10,000 clones. The ten largest clones represent around 0.7% of the sample.

The chain employs TRBV10-3 and TRBJ1-2; absent DNA, TCRdb's TRBD1 call cannot be checked. Input material: Treg cells from blood. The cell subset or site label for this specimen denotes: remaining (HLA-DR-negative) circulating blood Treg cells. The sequence derives from a donor younger than 30 with juvenile idiopathic arthritis. The CDR3 sequence is CAIAGTGSNYGYTF.